This entry lists 25 T cell receptor beta chains sequenced from one sample in a study of T cells in Graves' hyperthyroidism and ophthalmopathy. Amplification yielded TCR beta CDR3 regions, with RNA transcripts as the source. The HTBI primer set served for first-round RT-PCR of the TCR CDR3. TCRdb re-called the multiplex PCR reads with MiXCR, one entry per CDR3 protein. In the table there are some 600,000 distinct CDR3 sequences, about 14% of which are singletons. The sequencing input was blood. These receptors came from a woman aged 30 to 39 with Graves' hyperthyroidism that later progressed to Graves' ophthalmopathy.

Only a few counts were recorded for this clonotype. The chain employs TRBV6-1 and TRBJ2-7; D remains ambiguous. The CDR3 extends over 16 amino acids. V lost 4 bases and J 0 bases, leaving 16 bases between the germline ends. Germline V gives CDR1 MNHNS, CDR2 SASEGT. This chain's CDR3 is CASSAVERLLSYEQYF. As DNA, the CDR3 is TGTGCCAGCAGTGCCGTTGAGCGCTTGCTCTCCTACGAGCAGTACTTC.

The V gene is TRBV6-2 or TRBV6-3, the J gene TRBJ1-1, with D perhaps TRBD1 (6 bases). This CDR3 has 13 residues. V was shortened by 7 bases and J by 10 bases, with 19 bases between the two germline ends. Per germline, CDR1 MNHEY and CDR2 SVGEGT. The CDR3 region has the DNA TGTGCCAGCACCGCCGGGGGGCTAACAACAGCTTTCTTT. This codes for CASTAGGLTTAFF.

Comments on this clonotype: One end of the junction varies from germline; a read error may be responsible. The chain is built from TRBV20-1 and TRBJ1-1, with no clear D. Germline V lookup: CDR1 DFQATT, CDR2 SNEGSKA (reference sequence). The CDR3 sequence is 12 residues long. The CDR3 DNA is TGCAGTGCCTCGCTTAGGAACACTGGAGCTTTCTTT. The encoded protein is CSASLRNTGAFF.

This clonotype was detected only a few times. CDR3 residues: CASSTPQETQYF. The CDR3 region has the DNA TGTGCCAGCAGCACCCCCCAAGAGACCCAGTACTTC. The V call is TRBV9, the J call TRBJ2-5; no definite D call. This CDR3 comprises 12 residues. Germline V gives CDR1 SGDLS, CDR2 YYNGEE. V lost 4 bases and J lost 1, with 5 bases in between.

This clonotype has more than one count but fewer than ten. V usage is TRBV7-6 and J usage is TRBJ2-1; 9 positions agree with TRBD2. CDR1 and CDR2 (germline): SGHVS, FNYEAQ. V lost 5 bases to trimming and J lost 4 bases; unmatched junction nucleotides: 21. The CDR3 has 20 amino acids. CDR3 nucleotide sequence: TGTGCCAGCAGCCGCCCCTCCCGTTTTCTAGCGGGAAATTTGTACAATGAGCAGTTCTTC. Its protein product is CASSRPSRFLAGNLYNEQFF.

In this sample, this clonotype turned up many times. This sequence joins TRBV20-1 and TRBJ1-5, with TRBD1 matching 7 bases. CDR1 DFQATT and CDR2 SNEGSKA come from the germline V gene (reference sequence). The ends lost 3 bases at V and 7 bases at J; junction bases unmatched: 6. The CDR3 totals 13 residues. In DNA form, the CDR3 reads TGCAGTGCTAGGACAGGGCCGCGGCAGCCCCAGCATTTT. Its protein product is CSARTGPRQPQHF.

This chain links TRBV20-1 with TRBJ2-7; TRBD1 matches at 7 bases. The CDR3 spans 15 residues. J was trimmed by 3 bases and V by 0 bases; bases with no gene match: 8. Germline CDR1 DFQATT, CDR2 SNEGSKA (reference sequence). For the CDR3, the DNA is TGCAGTGCTAGAGATCCCCGACAGGGAAGCTACGAGCAGTACTTC. It codes for CSARDPRQGSYEQYF.

This clonotype has more than one count but fewer than ten. The chain carries TRBV4-1 and TRBJ1-3; maybe TRBD1 (5 bases). Germline assignment: CDR1 MGHRA and CDR2 YSYEKL. The CDR3 runs 15 residues. Trimming left V 1 base short and J 2 bases short, with 9 bases between. The chain's CDR3 is CASSQGPGPGNTIYF. CDR3 coding DNA: TGCGCCAGCAGCCAAGGTCCGGGACCTGGAAACACCATATATTTT.

In its sample, this clonotype was seen a few times. The chain recombines TRBV5-1 with TRBJ1-5, with 8 bases aligning to TRBD1. Germline CDR1 SGHRS, CDR2 YFSETQ. Trimming took 3 bases from V and 2 from J; bases not matched to a gene: 4. The CDR3 has 15 residues. CDR3 nucleotides: TGCGCCAGCAGCTACGGGACAGGTGGCAATCAGCCCCAGCATTTT. Translating it yields CASSYGTGGNQPQHF.

This clonotype was counted ten times or more. The DNA for the CDR3 is TGTGCCAGCAGTGATCCCTCGTGGGCCCCCACGTATAGCAATCAGCCCCAGCATTTT. Translated, it gives CASSDPSWAPTYSNQPQHF. The chain uses TRBV6-1 and TRBJ1-5; no definite D call. Germline V lookup: CDR1 MNHNS, CDR2 SASEGT. Trimming took off 3 bases at V and 0 bases at J, with 21 bases between the two ends. The CDR3 length is 19 residues.

This clonotype has ten or more counts. The chain couples TRBV6-2 or TRBV6-3 to TRBJ2-7; D is perhaps TRBD1 or TRBD2 (5 bases each). Germline V lookup: CDR1 MNHEY, CDR2 SVGEGT. Trimming removed 6 bases from V and 0 bases from J, with 15 bases in between. CDR3 size: 15 residues. For the CDR3, the DNA is TGTGCCAGCAGCGGTGGGACGGTGAGCTCCTACGAGCAGTACTTC. As protein: CASSGGTVSSYEQYF.

This clonotype was seen at least ten times. This rearrangement joins TRBV10-3 to TRBJ2-7; D not resolved. Germline V gives CDR1 ENHRY, CDR2 SYGVKD. Trimming removed 3 bases at V and 4 bases at J, with 13 bases between. The CDR3 runs to 14 residues. In nucleotides, the CDR3 is TGTGCCATCAGTGATCAAGGGCTAGTGTACGAGCAGTACTTC. Its translation: CAISDQGLVYEQYF.

The V and J genes are TRBV12-3 or TRBV12-4 and TRBJ2-2, with D maybe TRBD2 (6 bases). V was shortened by 8 bases and J by 2 bases, with 12 bases between the two germline ends. The CDR3 is made up of 14 amino acids. CDR3 amino acids: CASGGLRNTGELFF. CDR3 DNA sequence: TGTGCCAGCGGAGGGCTTCGTAACACCGGGGAGCTGTTTTTT.

The V and J genes are TRBV18 and TRBJ2-1; D gene ambiguous. Germline V gene lookup returns CDR1 KGHSH and CDR2 LQKENI. V was clipped by 2 bases and J by 4 bases, with 6 bases between them. The CDR3 is 13 amino acids. The CDR3 DNA is TGTGCCAGCTCACCAGGGGAATACAATGAGCAGTTCTTC. It is translated as CASSPGEYNEQFF.

This clonotype was observed many times. The J gene is TRBJ2-7, the V gene TRBV20-1; 7 bases agree with TRBD1. Trimming cost V 7 bases and J 0 bases; bases outside gene matches: 18. The CDR3 loop spans 17 amino acids. Germline-derived CDR1 and CDR2 are DFQATT and SNEGSKA (reference sequence). CDR3 DNA: TGCAGTGATAGCAGAGTTAAGGGCAGGGGGACCTCCTACGAGCAGTACTTC. Protein product: CSDSRVKGRGTSYEQYF.

To note about this clonotype: Sequence at one end of the junction differs from germline and may be a read error. The chain has TRBV20-1 and TRBJ1-5; D might be TRBD1 (5 bases). Germline-derived CDR1 and CDR2 are DFQATT and SNEGSKA (reference sequence). The CDR3 is 13 amino acids. The CDR3 region has the DNA TGCAGTACTAGAGGGGACCGAGATCAGCCCCAGCATTTT. This translates into CSTRGDRDQPQHF.

A remark on this clonotype: A single base separates this from a much larger clone, so it may be a read error. The rearrangement links TRBV7-9 to TRBJ1-2; possibly TRBD1 for D (6 bases). V gave up 7 bases and J gave up 11 bases, with 14 bases separating them. CDR3 length: 11 residues. Germline V CDR1 and CDR2: SEHNR, FQNEAQ (reference sequence). As DNA, the CDR3 is TGTGCCAGCAACTCAAACAGGGTTTACACCTTC. Amino acid sequence: CASNSNRVYTF.

This clonotype was seen ten or more times. CDR3: CSAYPGTSGTPETQYF. As DNA, the CDR3 is TGCAGTGCTTATCCCGGGACTAGCGGCACACCAGAGACCCAGTACTTC. The gene calls are TRBV20-1 and TRBJ2-5; 11 bases map to TRBD2. Germline loops: CDR1 DFQATT, CDR2 SNEGSKA (reference sequence). The junction had 12 bases not matched to a gene; V was cut back by 5 bases and J by 4 bases. CDR3 length: 16 residues.

At least ten counts were recorded for this clonotype. The V call is TRBV5-1, the J call TRBJ1-3; 9 nucleotides align to TRBD1. The CDR3 spans 15 residues. In germline, CDR1 is SGHRS, CDR2 YFSETQ. The junction had 3 bases not matched to a gene; V was cut back by 3 bases and J by 2 bases. Here the CDR3 reads CASSWGTGTGNTIYF. The CDR3 DNA follows: TGCGCCAGCAGCTGGGGGACAGGGACTGGAAACACCATATATTTT.

Only a few counts were recorded for this clonotype. V usage is TRBV20-1 and J usage is TRBJ2-1; 12 positions match TRBD2. Germline values: CDR1 DFQATT, CDR2 SNEGSKA (reference sequence). The CDR3 has 19 residues. V dropped 6 bases and J dropped 2; count of bases not matched to a gene: 17. The CDR3: CSAEPPGLAGLPPYNEQFF. The CDR3 DNA reads as TGCAGTGCGGAACCTCCGGGACTAGCGGGTTTGCCCCCCTACAATGAGCAGTTCTTC.

This clonotype appeared many times. The chain joins TRBV18 to TRBJ1-1, with 8 bases aligning to TRBD1. The CDR3 is 12 amino acids. Germline V CDR1 and CDR2: KGHSH, LQKENI. With V trimmed by 3 bases and J by 7 bases, 1 base remained unmatched. CDR3 coding DNA: TGTGCCAGCTCACCCAGGGGGCTTGAAGCTTTCTTT. It yields the protein CASSPRGLEAFF.

There are many counts of this clonotype. The rearrangement joins TRBV20-1 to TRBJ1-5; possibly TRBD1 for D (5 bases). Trimming removed 6 bases at V and 9 bases at J, with 27 bases between. Germline V gene sequence: CDR1 DFQATT, CDR2 SNEGSKA (reference sequence). CDR3 length equals 16 residues. CDR3 sequence: CSATDLMDGGSRPQHF. The CDR3 region has the DNA TGCAGTGCAACGGACCTAATGGACGGGGGTAGTCGGCCCCAGCATTTT.

In its sample, this clonotype was seen many times. The chain is built from TRBV12-3 or TRBV12-4 and TRBJ1-2; TRBD1 matches at 10 bases. The CDR3 extends over 15 amino acids. Trimming cost V 5 bases and J 6 bases; bases outside gene matches: 9. The CDR3: CASSPRQGASDGYTF. The DNA for the CDR3 is TGTGCCAGCAGTCCACGACAGGGGGCGAGTGATGGCTACACCTTC.

This clonotype was seen repeatedly, ten times or more. This rearrangement joins TRBV28 to TRBJ2-7; TRBD2 matches at 7 bases. The CDR3 runs 15 residues. Per the germline V gene, CDR1 is MDHEN and CDR2 is SYDVKM. The ends lost 6 bases at V and 3 bases at J; junction bases unmatched: 11. The CDR3 protein is CASSTTSAGDYEQYF. CDR3 DNA sequence: TGTGCCAGCAGCACTACTAGCGCGGGGGACTACGAGCAGTACTTC.

The chain's CDR3 is CSARDRVKTETQYF. CDR3 DNA: TGCAGTGCTAGAGACCGGGTGAAGACGGAGACCCAGTACTTC. The chain links TRBV20-1 to TRBJ2-5; no clear D gene. V was cut by 0 bases and J by 5 bases, with 13 bases left in between. Germline assignment: CDR1 DFQATT and CDR2 SNEGSKA (reference sequence). CDR3 length equals 14 residues.